These T cell receptor beta chains were read from a single sample in a study of beta chain features in type 1 diabetes. Repertoires were generated with immunoSEQ multiplex PCR, while TCRdb's copy carries only in-frame clones and drops some. The table shows 240,000 or so clones, with less than 35% occurring only once. The sample comprised central memory CD4+ T cells from blood. These receptors were collected from a man younger than 40 in good health. The conserved cysteine and the conserved F or W are not part of the CDR3 here. D genes are given only for firm matches. Not every row has a clone size; where given, it reads once, few, many or a size class.

D gene | V gene | clone size | CDR3 protein
. | TRBV6-5 | few | ASSPGRQETQY
. | TRBV10-3 | . | AISRGTGNSGANVLT
. | TRBV5-4 | . | ASSSPGIDTEAF
. | TRBV6-6 | few | ASRGEYQETQY
. | TRBV5-4 | . | ASSLARFGGETQY
TRBD1 | TRBV10-3 | few | AISERTGAGELF
. | TRBV18 | . | ASSPPGAAAEQF
. | TRBV5-6 | few | ASSTQGGTQY
TRBD2 | TRBV5-4 | few | ASSFPRGVNTGELF
TRBD1 | TRBV5-1 | few | ASSLANPGGVDEQY
. | TRBV10-3 | . | AISPRGNQGEQF
. | TRBV30 | . | AWSPGRKDTQY
. | TRBV5-1 | few | ASSLVGDPDLDNEQF
TRBD2 | TRBV9 | once | ASSVGLAGGETQY
. | TRBV6-6 | few | ASSNVGNEQF
TRBD1 | TRBV9 | . | ASSISGQGAGELF
. | TRBV5-6 | . | ASARVTKGGNEQF
. | TRBV29-1 | . | SVSGFTQY
. | TRBV4-1 | . | ASSQEGHGETQY
TRBD1 | TRBV2 | few | ASSSDRDNYGYT
. | TRBV27 | . | ASSLPGRTDTQY
. | TRBV2 | few | ASSGLLGSYEQY
TRBD1 | TRBV10-3 | . | AIKGTGIDEQY
. | TRBV21-1 | . | ASSVAGGIQPQH
TRBD2 | TRBV10-3 | few | AISEFRGRVQETQY
TRBD1 | TRBV28 | few | ASSYPRQGLDYGYT
TRBD2 | TRBV6-5 | many | ASRSGGAHNEQF
. | TRBV2 | few | ASTRGEGYT
. | TRBV5-1 | . | ASSLGDGNQPQH
. | TRBV30 | few | AWSGTGTEQY
. | TRBV11-2 | . | ASSLLHTYEQY
TRBD1 | TRBV19 | . | ASKTDRGTEAF
TRBD1 | TRBV6-5 | few | ASSLGQGWSTEAF
TRBD1 | TRBV5-1 | few | ASSFGQDPNEQF
. | TRBV7-2 | few | ASSLATDRSPLH
TRBD2 | TRBV27 | . | ASSLDYPGGSYNEQF
. | TRBV29-1 | few | SVLGRTGHNEQF
. | TRBV5-1 | many | ASSSIAVPSQF
. | TRBV7-2 | . | ASSLDVSAGRRDTQY
. | TRBV5-6 | . | ASSRVGQNTGELF
. | TRBV2 | few | ASSPGRPWEDTQY
. | TRBV5-4 | . | ASSLWGLNTEAF
. | TRBV27 | few | ASSSTVHNQPQH
. | TRBV9 | . | ASSVAAAGNTIY
. | TRBV12-2 | few | ASRSRGGGNEQF
. | TRBV7-2 | few | ASSLGPRGETQY